Each of the 32 T cell receptor beta chains below was sequenced from the same sample in a study of T cell responses to AZD1222 COVID-19 vaccine. The data were produced by immunoSEQ multiplex PCR, yet TCRdb's version contains in-frame clones alone and is incomplete. The sample contains more than 150,000 clones, 88% of which appear only once. This specimen consisted of peripheral blood, obtained on day 0 of AZD1222 vaccination. All receptors come from an adult in good health.

The chain carries TRBV15 and TRBJ2-5, with 10 nucleotides matching TRBD2. With V trimmed by 1 base and J by 5 bases, 7 bases remained unmatched. CDR3 length: 16 residues. Germline V gene data show CDR1 as LNHNV and CDR2 as YYDKDF (reference sequence). The CDR3 is CATSRGTSGEQETQYF. The CDR3, as DNA: TGTGCCACCAGCAGAGGGACTAGCGGCGAGCAGGAGACCCAGTACTTC.

The rearrangement links TRBV25-1 to TRBJ2-1, with a weak D call TRBD2 (6 bases). The CDR3 has 12 residues. The ends were cut back, 3 bases at V and 10 bases at J, with 10 bases in the middle. Germline V CDR1 and CDR2: MGHDK, SYGVNS. CDR3 in amino acids: CASSDWEAEQFF. CDR3 DNA: TGTGCCAGCAGTGACTGGGAGGCCGAGCAGTTCTTC.

The chain joins TRBV30 to TRBJ1-2; 8 bases are shared with TRBD1. This CDR3 is built from 13 residues. J lost 7 bases, V lost 2 bases, and 6 bases had no gene match. From germline, CDR1 is GTSNPN and CDR2 SVGIG (reference sequence). The CDR3 coding sequence is TGTGCCTGGAGTCCGGACAGGGAGGCTGGCTACACCTTC. Translated, it gives CAWSPDREAGYTF.

CDR3 region: CASGAQRQPQHF. The CDR3 coding sequence is TGTGCCAGCGGAGCCCAACGGCAGCCCCAGCATTTT. V gene TRBV7-8 combines with J gene TRBJ1-5; D not resolved. V was trimmed by 8 bases and J by 7 bases, leaving 12 bases between them. The CDR3 loop spans 12 amino acids. Per the germline V gene, CDR1 is SGHVS and CDR2 is FQNEAQ.

This clone came up once. The chain couples TRBV19 to TRBJ1-3; D unclear. Germline values: CDR1 LNHDA, CDR2 SQIVND (reference sequence). The CDR3 contains 17 residues. V gave up 5 bases and J gave up 0 bases, with 17 bases separating them. The CDR3 coding sequence is TGTGCCAGTAGTCTTTATGTTGAGGATTACTCTGGAAACACCATATATTTT. Its translation is CASSLYVEDYSGNTIYF. The full variable domain, completed using reference TRBV19 and TRBJ1-3, is DGGITQSPKYLFRKEGQNVTLSCEQNLNHDAMYWYRQDPGQGLRLIYYSQIVNDFQKGDIAEGYSVSREKKESFPLTVTSAQKNPTAFYLCASSLYVEDYSGNTIYFGEGSWLTVV.

The V gene is TRBV7-9, the J gene TRBJ2-7; weak D call: TRBD1 (6 bases). V lost 1 base to trimming and J lost 6 bases, with 10 bases between them. CDR1 is SEHNR and CDR2 is FQNEAQ in the germline V gene (reference sequence). CDR3 length: 13 amino acids. In DNA form, the CDR3 reads TGTGCCAGCAGCTTAGGGGCCAGGGGCGAGCAGTACTTC. It yields the protein CASSLGARGEQYF.

V gene TRBV5-4 combines with J gene TRBJ1-1; D gene unclear. The CDR3 runs to 14 residues. Germline CDR1 is SGHNT and CDR2 is YYREEE (reference sequence). The ends were cut back, 4 bases at V and 0 bases at J, with 10 bases in the middle. The CDR3 loop reads CASSPRAVNTEAFF. The CDR3 DNA follows: TGTGCCAGCAGCCCGCGGGCTGTGAACACTGAAGCTTTCTTT.

This clone appeared a single time. The chain carries TRBV6-5 and TRBJ2-3; D is ambiguous. The V and J ends lost 10 bases and 0 bases respectively, with 17 bases between them. CDR3 length: 15 residues. In germline, CDR1 is MNHEY, CDR2 SVGAGI. CDR3 amino acids: CATYARASSTDTQYF. In nucleotides, the CDR3 is TGTGCCACTTATGCCAGAGCGTCTAGCACAGATACGCAGTATTTT.

The chain employs TRBV7-3 and TRBJ1-1; D is unresolved. This CDR3 has 14 residues. Germline CDR1 SGHTA, CDR2 FQGTGA. Trimming pared 5 bases from V and 0 bases from J, leaving 10 bases between. CDR3 DNA: TGTGCCAGCAGCATATCCAGCATGAACACTGAAGCTTTCTTT. It yields the protein CASSISSMNTEAFF.

The chain employs TRBV5-1 and TRBJ2-5; D may match TRBD1 or TRBD2 (5 bases each). Germline V gene sequence: CDR1 SGHRS, CDR2 YFSETQ. The CDR3 is 18 amino acids. Trimming took off 3 bases at V and 5 bases at J, with 26 bases between the two ends. Here the CDR3 reads CASSSDWAIGGPRETQYF. The CDR3 coding sequence is TGCGCCAGCAGCTCTGATTGGGCTATTGGGGGACCACGGGAGACCCAGTACTTC.

This rearrangement joins TRBV5-1 to TRBJ2-5, with TRBD1 matching over 8 bases. The CDR3 sequence is 15 residues long. Per germline, CDR1 SGHRS and CDR2 YFSETQ. V was clipped by 4 bases and J by 2 bases; unmatched bases: 7. The CDR3 nucleotides are TGCGCCAGCAGCACCCGGACAGGGTCGCAAGAGACCCAGTACTTC. Protein: CASSTRTGSQETQYF.

This clone appeared once. In DNA, the CDR3 is TGTGCCAGCAGCCGGGGACCCGAGCAGTACTTC. It translates to CASSRGPEQYF. The chain couples TRBV5-4 to TRBJ2-7, with D perhaps given as TRBD1 or TRBD2 (5 bases each). Trimming cost V 4 bases and J 6 bases, with 8 bases left between them. The CDR3 runs to 11 residues. CDR1 is SGHNT, CDR2 YYREEE, per germline (reference sequence).

The chain combines TRBV7-8 with TRBJ1-1, with D unclear. There are 14 residues in the CDR3. CDR1 SGHVS and CDR2 FQNEAQ come from the germline V gene. Trimming took 0 bases from V and 0 from J, leaving 5 bases between them. CDR3 amino acids: CASSLAFMNTEAFF. CDR3 nucleotide sequence: TGTGCCAGCAGCTTAGCGTTCATGAACACTGAAGCTTTCTTT.

This clone was seen only a few times. The chain couples TRBV19 to TRBJ2-2, with D maybe TRBD2 (6 bases). Looked up from germline, CDR1 is LNHDA and CDR2 is SQIVND (reference sequence). Deletions cut 6 bases from V and 3 bases from J, with 14 bases between. This CDR3 is built from 15 residues. The CDR3 reads CASSQEGRYTGELFF. DNA for the CDR3: TGTGCCAGTAGCCAGGAGGGGAGGTACACCGGGGAGCTGTTTTTT.

V gene TRBV30 combines with J gene TRBJ1-2; D is possibly TRBD1 (5 bases). This CDR3 contains 12 residues. Germline V lookup: CDR1 GTSNPN, CDR2 SVGIG (reference sequence). With 4 bases removed from V and 6 bases from J, the gap between germline ends came to 12 bases. The CDR3 loop is CAWKGGGNGYTF. The CDR3 coding sequence is TGTGCCTGGAAGGGTGGGGGTAATGGCTACACCTTC.

The chain carries TRBV5-4 and TRBJ2-1; D assignment may be TRBD1 or TRBD2 (5 bases each). Trimming shortened V by 6 bases and J by 4 bases, and 20 bases separated the two germline ends. The length of the CDR3 is 16 residues. CDR1 is SGHNT and CDR2 is YYREEE in the germline V gene (reference sequence). The CDR3 nucleotides read TGTGCCAGCACCCTCCCCCGTAGGGGCGGGTACAATGAGCAGTTCTTC. Translation: CASTLPRRGGYNEQFF.

The rearrangement uses TRBV6-1 and TRBJ2-7; D perhaps matches TRBD1 (5 bases). V was shortened by 0 bases and J by 1 base, with 7 bases between the two germline ends. This CDR3 spans 14 amino acids. The germline gives CDR1 MNHNS, CDR2 SASEGT. The CDR3 here is CASSEADRSYEQYF. DNA of the CDR3: TGTGCCAGCAGTGAAGCCGACAGATCCTACGAGCAGTACTTC.

The chain uses TRBV12-3 or TRBV12-4 and TRBJ1-5; no clear D gene. Trimming cost V 6 bases and J 7 bases, with 13 bases left between them. The length of the CDR3 is 13 residues. This CDR3 reads CASSILIGQPQHF. The CDR3 DNA follows: TGTGCCAGCAGCATATTAATCGGGCAGCCCCAGCATTTT.

The chain couples TRBV28 to TRBJ1-3; D gene ambiguous. The CDR3 is made up of 13 amino acids. Germline CDR1 reads MDHEN; CDR2 reads SYDVKM. The germline V and J ends were trimmed by 3 bases and 3 bases, with 6 bases remaining between them. The CDR3 reads CASSFSGGNTIYF. The CDR3 DNA reads TGTGCCAGCAGTTTCTCCGGTGGAAACACCATATATTTT.

This clone was observed a single time. The chain links TRBV19 to TRBJ2-2, with D uncertain. Looked up from germline, CDR1 is LNHDA and CDR2 is SQIVND (reference sequence). The V end was cut by 10 bases, the J end by 6 bases, with 6 bases between. The CDR3 spans 10 residues. This chain's CDR3 is CATWAGELFF. CDR3 in DNA: TGTGCCACCTGGGCCGGGGAGCTGTTTTTT.

This chain links TRBV18 with TRBJ2-2; 12 nucleotides agree with TRBD1. CDR1 is KGHSH and CDR2 is LQKENI in the germline V gene. Unmatched junction bases numbered 10, after V lost 4 bases and J lost 1 base. This CDR3 comprises 19 residues. The CDR3 DNA sequence: TGTGCCAGCTCACTGCCGGGACAGGGGGCTCGGGTGAACACCGGGGAGCTGTTTTTT. This gives the protein CASSLPGQGARVNTGELFF.

The chain links TRBV30 to TRBJ1-3; D not resolved. CDR1 is GTSNPN and CDR2 is SVGIG in the germline V gene (reference sequence). The CDR3 sequence is 15 residues long. V was pared by 3 bases and J by 2 bases, with 14 bases between. CDR3 nucleotides: TGTGCCTGGAGCCCAAGGACGGGGACTGGAAACACCATATATTTT. Translation gives CAWSPRTGTGNTIYF.

The V and J genes are TRBV29-1 and TRBJ2-3; 10 bases are shared with TRBD2. Germline V lookup: CDR1 SQVTM, CDR2 ANQGSEA. The ends lost 3 bases at V and 0 bases at J; junction bases unmatched: 6. This CDR3 region has 16 residues. The CDR3 DNA is TGCAGCGTTGATCAATCGACTAGCGGGAGCACAGATACGCAGTATTTT. Translated: CSVDQSTSGSTDTQYF.

This clone was seen once. CDR3 in amino acids: CASSASQETQYF. CDR3 coding DNA: TGTGCCAGCAGTGCCTCGCAAGAGACCCAGTACTTC. The chain combines TRBV28 with TRBJ2-5; D is unclear. This CDR3 is 12 amino acids long. The germline V and J ends were trimmed by 5 bases and 2 bases, with 6 bases remaining between them. Germline V gives CDR1 MDHEN, CDR2 SYDVKM.

The chain carries TRBV7-8 and TRBJ2-3; TRBD2 matches 10 bases. The CDR3 totals 15 residues. V was pared by 6 bases and J by 2 bases, with 5 bases of the junction left unmatched. Per the germline V gene, CDR1 is SGHVS and CDR2 is FQNEAQ. This chain's CDR3 is CASSTSGAPTDTQYF. CDR3 bases: TGTGCCAGCAGTACTAGCGGGGCCCCCACAGATACGCAGTATTTT.

This chain links TRBV24-1 with TRBJ2-5, with 8 bases that match TRBD1. The CDR3 is made up of 15 amino acids. J gave up 2 bases and V 5 bases, and 6 bases lay outside the gene matches. Germline CDR1 reads KGHDR; CDR2 reads SFDVKD. DNA for the CDR3: TGTGCCACCAGTGTGGGGACAGGAAGACAAGAGACCCAGTACTTC. Protein sequence: CATSVGTGRQETQYF.

The chain links TRBV24-1 to TRBJ1-2, with 9 bases lining up with TRBD1. The CDR3 totals 13 residues. CDR1 is KGHDR and CDR2 is SFDVKD in the germline V gene. V trimming: 4 bases; J trimming: 8 bases; junction bases outside the gene matches: 4. The CDR3 bases are TGTGCCACCAGTGAAGGGACAGGGCTAGGCTACACCTTC. Translating gives CATSEGTGLGYTF.

This clone was recorded only once. This rearrangement joins TRBV9 to TRBJ1-2, with D tentatively TRBD1 (5 bases). Trimming took 7 bases from V and 4 from J, leaving 11 bases between them. The CDR3 has 12 residues. The germline CDR1 and CDR2 sequences are SGDLS and YYNGEE. For the CDR3, the DNA is TGTGCCAGCCGCGGGGGGGGCTATGGCTACACCTTC. Residues: CASRGGGYGYTF. The variable domain in full, with the rest retrieved from reference TRBV9 and TRBJ1-2, is DSGVTQTPKHLITATGQRVTLRCSPRSGDLSVYWYQQSLDQGLQFLIQYYNGEERAKGNILERFSAQQFPDLHSELNLSSLELGDSALYFCASRGGGYGYTFGSGTRLTVV.

For the CDR3, the DNA is TGTGCCAGCTCACCACTGCAGGGAGCTTACAATGAGCAGTTCTTC. Amino acid sequence: CASSPLQGAYNEQFF. The chain uses TRBV18 and TRBJ2-1; D tentatively reads TRBD1 or TRBD2 (5 bases each). This CDR3 is 15 amino acids long. CDR1 is KGHSH, CDR2 LQKENI, per germline. V was trimmed by 1 base and J by 4 bases, leaving 11 bases between them. The full variable domain, rest sourced from reference TRBV18 and TRBJ2-1, is NAGVMQNPRHLVRRRGQEARLRCSPMKGHSHVYWYRQLPEEGLKFMVYLQKENIIDESGMPKERFSAEFPKEGPSILRIQQVVRGDSAAYFCASSPLQGAYNEQFFGPGTRLTVL.

The V and J genes are TRBV14 and TRBJ2-3, with a possible D match to TRBD1 (6 bases). Per the germline V gene, CDR1 is SGHDN and CDR2 is FVKESK. V was trimmed by 1 base and J by 1 base, leaving 9 bases between them. The CDR3 is 15 residues long. CDR3 nucleotide sequence: TGTGCCAGCAGCCAAGGGGCAGGGGGCACAGATACGCAGTATTTT. Translation gives CASSQGAGGTDTQYF. Filled out from reference TRBV14 and TRBJ2-3, the complete variable domain reads EAGVTQFPSHSVIEKGQTVTLRCDPISGHDNLYWYRRVMGKEIKFLLHFVKESKQDESGMPNNRFLAERTGGTYSTLKVQPAELEDSGVYFCASSQGAGGTDTQYFGPGTRLTVL.

This chain links TRBV19 with TRBJ2-3, with a possible D match to TRBD2 (5 bases). CDR3 length: 15 residues. The germline CDR1 and CDR2 sequences are LNHDA and SQIVND (reference sequence). Trimming took 6 bases from V and 2 from J, leaving 15 bases between them. The CDR3 reads CASRADGKFTDTQYF. CDR3 in DNA: TGTGCCAGTAGAGCGGATGGGAAATTCACAGATACGCAGTATTTT.

The genes are TRBV20-1 and TRBJ2-1; 12 bases map to TRBD2. The CDR3 extends over 11 amino acids. The J segment lost 16 bases and the V segment lost 6 bases, leaving 7 bases of the junction unmatched. Germline values: CDR1 DFQATT, CDR2 SNEGSKA (reference sequence). The CDR3 bases are TGCAGTGCCGAAAGACTAGCGGGAGTTTTCTTC. The encoded protein is CSAERLAGVFF.